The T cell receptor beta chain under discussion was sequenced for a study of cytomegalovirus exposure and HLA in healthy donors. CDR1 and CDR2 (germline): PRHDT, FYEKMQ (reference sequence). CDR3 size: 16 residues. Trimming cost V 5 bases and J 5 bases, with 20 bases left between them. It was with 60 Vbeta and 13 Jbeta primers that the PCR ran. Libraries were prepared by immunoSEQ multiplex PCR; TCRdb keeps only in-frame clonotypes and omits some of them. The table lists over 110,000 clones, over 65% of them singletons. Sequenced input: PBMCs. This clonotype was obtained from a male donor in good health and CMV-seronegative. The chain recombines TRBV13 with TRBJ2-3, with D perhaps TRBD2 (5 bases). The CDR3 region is CASSPGGSGRVDTQYF. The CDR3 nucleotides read TGTGCCAGCAGCCCCGGCGGAAGCGGACGCGTAGATACGCAGTATTTT. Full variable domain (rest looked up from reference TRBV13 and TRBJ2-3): AAGVIQSPRHLIKEKRETATLKCYPIPRHDTVYWYQQGPGQDPQFLISFYEKMQSDKGSIPDRFSAQQFSDYHSELNMSSLELGDSALYFCASSPGGSGRVDTQYFGPGTRLTVL.